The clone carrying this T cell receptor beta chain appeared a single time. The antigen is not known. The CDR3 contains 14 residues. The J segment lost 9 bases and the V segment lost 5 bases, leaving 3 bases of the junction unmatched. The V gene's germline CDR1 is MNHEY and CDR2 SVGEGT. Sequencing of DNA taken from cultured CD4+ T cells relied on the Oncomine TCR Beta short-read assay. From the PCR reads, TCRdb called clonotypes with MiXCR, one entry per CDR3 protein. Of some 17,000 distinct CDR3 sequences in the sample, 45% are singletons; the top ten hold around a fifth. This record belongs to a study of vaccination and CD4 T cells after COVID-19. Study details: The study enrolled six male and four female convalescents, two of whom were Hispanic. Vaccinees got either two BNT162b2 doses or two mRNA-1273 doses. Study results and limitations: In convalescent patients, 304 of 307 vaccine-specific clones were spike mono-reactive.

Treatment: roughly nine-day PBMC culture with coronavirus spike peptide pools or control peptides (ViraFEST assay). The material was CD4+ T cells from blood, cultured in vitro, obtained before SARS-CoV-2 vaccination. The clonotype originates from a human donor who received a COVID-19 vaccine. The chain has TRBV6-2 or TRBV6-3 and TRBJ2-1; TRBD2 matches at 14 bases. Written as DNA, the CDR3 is TGTGCCAGCAGTCAGACTAGCGGGGGGGTTGAGCAGTTCTTC. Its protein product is CASSQTSGGVEQFF.